This TCR beta chain originates from a study of cytomegalovirus exposure and HLA in healthy donors. Whole-study results and caveats: Reports state that TCR beta sequences accurately predicted most subjects' HLA-A and HLA-B alleles.

For this clone: As yet, its antigen is unknown.

This CDR3 comprises 15 residues. Per germline, CDR1 SGHRS and CDR2 YFSETQ. V was clipped by 1 base and J by 10 bases, with 15 bases between them. The PCR contained 60 Vbeta and 13 Jbeta primers. Sequencing used immunoSEQ multiplex PCR; TCRdb keeps in-frame clones, though not all of them. The sample consists of about 130,000 clones, around 83% of them appearing once. The sequenced sample was PBMCs. The sequence was collected from a man between 50 and 59 years old in good health and CMV-seronegative. The J gene is TRBJ1-6, the V gene TRBV5-1, with D unclear. The CDR3 nucleotides are TGCGCCAGCAGCTTGAACCCGGCCCGAGGATCACCCCTCCACTTT. Residues: CASSLNPARGSPLHF.